Included here is one T cell receptor (beta chain) sequence, with context. The antigen is unknown. This specimen belongs to a study of CD8+CD57+ T cells in acquired aplastic anemia. General study results and limits: The study identified roughly 29 CD8+ CDR3 sequences shared by patients and controls.

V was cut by 8 bases and J by 7 bases, with 14 bases left in between. CDR3 length equals 12 residues. Germline V gene data show CDR1 as WSHSY and CDR2 as SAAADI. Both TCR beta VDJ combination and CDR3 sequence profiling were carried out. Genomic DNA was the template for this profiling. TCRdb re-derived calls from the reads in MiXCR, one entry per CDR3 protein. The sample has 150,000 or so distinct CDR3 sequences, more than 45% seen once. Sequenced patients had shown CD8+CD57+ cell expansion by flow cytometry. Receipt of therapy had not occurred in any patient by the time of blood sampling. Sequencing was done on a sample of sorted CD4+, CD8+, or CD8+CD57+ T cells (not recorded which) from PBMCs. The genes are TRBV10-2 and TRBJ1-2; D is undetermined. The source is a human donor with aplastic anemia. The CDR3 DNA reads as TGCGCCAGCCGGACCGTCATTAGTGGCTACACCTTC. Protein product: CASRTVISGYTF.